This T cell receptor beta chain was observed in a study of T cells in Graves' hyperthyroidism and ophthalmopathy. Clinical symptoms, serum thyroxine and TRAb, thyroid ultrasound and orbital computed tomography together formed the diagnostic basis. Note on this clonotype: The target antigen is unknown.

Study-level points and caveats: Progression to ophthalmopathy was predicted a median of 6.5 months early.

Amplified TCR beta CDR3 regions came from RNA transcripts. An initial round of RT-PCR targeting the TCR CDR3 relied on the HTBI primer set. Via MiXCR, TCRdb re-called the multiplex PCR reads, giving one row per CDR3 protein. Altogether 650,000 to 800,000 distinct CDR3 sequences are present, approximately 42% being singletons, with the ten largest covering about 7%. The TCR originated in an adult man with Graves' disease, either hyperthyroidism or ophthalmopathy (not recorded which). Sequencing used peripheral blood or thyroid tissue (not recorded which).

This CDR3 is CASSAFARKNTGELFF. CDR3 DNA sequence: TGTGCCAGCAGCGCCTTTGCCAGAAAGAACACCGGGGAGCTGTTTTTT. The V call is TRBV6-5, the J call TRBJ2-2; no clear D. CDR3 length: 16 amino acids. Germline V gene sequence: CDR1 MNHEY, CDR2 SVGAGI. V was clipped by 6 bases and J by 1 base, with 15 bases between them.